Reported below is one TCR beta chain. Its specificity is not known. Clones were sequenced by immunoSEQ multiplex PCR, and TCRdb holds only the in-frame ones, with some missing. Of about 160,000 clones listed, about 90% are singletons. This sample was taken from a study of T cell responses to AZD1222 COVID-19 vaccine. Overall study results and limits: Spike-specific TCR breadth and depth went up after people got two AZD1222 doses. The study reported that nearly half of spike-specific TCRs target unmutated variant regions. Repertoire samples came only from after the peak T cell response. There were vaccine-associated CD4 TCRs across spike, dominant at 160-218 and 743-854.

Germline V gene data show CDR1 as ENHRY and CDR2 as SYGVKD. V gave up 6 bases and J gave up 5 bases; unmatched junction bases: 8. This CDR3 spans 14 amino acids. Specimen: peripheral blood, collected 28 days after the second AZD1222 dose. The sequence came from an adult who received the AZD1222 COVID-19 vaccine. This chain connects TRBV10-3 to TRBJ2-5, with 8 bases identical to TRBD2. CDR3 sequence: CAIRTSREGETQYF. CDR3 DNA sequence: TGTGCCATCAGGACTAGTCGGGAGGGGGAGACCCAGTACTTC.